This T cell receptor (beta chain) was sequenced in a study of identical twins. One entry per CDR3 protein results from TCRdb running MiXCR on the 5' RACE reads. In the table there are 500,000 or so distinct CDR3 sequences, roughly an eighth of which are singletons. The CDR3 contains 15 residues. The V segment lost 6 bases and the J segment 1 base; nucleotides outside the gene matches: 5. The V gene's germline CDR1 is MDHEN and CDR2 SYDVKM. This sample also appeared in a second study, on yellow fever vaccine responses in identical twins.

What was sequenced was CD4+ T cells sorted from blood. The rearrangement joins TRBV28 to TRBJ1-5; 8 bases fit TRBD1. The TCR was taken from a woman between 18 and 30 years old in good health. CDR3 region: CASSPRGRSNQPQHF. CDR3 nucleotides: TGTGCCAGCAGCCCCAGGGGGCGAAGCAATCAGCCCCAGCATTTT. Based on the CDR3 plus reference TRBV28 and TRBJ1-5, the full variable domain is DVKVTQSSRYLVKRTGEKVFLECVQDMDHENMFWYRQDPGLGLRLIYFSYDVKMKEKGDIPEGYSVSREKKERFSLILESASTNQTSMYLCASSPRGRSNQPQHFGDGTRLSIL.